Below, 25 T cell receptor beta chains from the same sample are listed, as sequenced in a study of cytomegalovirus exposure and HLA in healthy donors. Primers for the PCR totalled 60 Vbeta and 13 Jbeta. This table comes from immunoSEQ multiplex PCR, and its TCRdb copy is limited to in-frame clones, with some not included. The repertoire holds 75,000 to 80,000 clones, with roughly two thirds as singletons. The sample taken for sequencing was PBMCs. The source of these receptors is a man aged 55 to 70 in good health and CMV-seropositive.

The chain recombines TRBV14 with TRBJ1-3; tentatively, D is TRBD1 (6 bases). Deletions cut 1 base from V and 3 bases from J, with 19 bases between. This CDR3 spans 18 amino acids. Per the germline V gene, CDR1 is SGHDN and CDR2 is FVKESK. In nucleotides, the CDR3 is TGTGCCAGCAGCCAAGGGACCAGGGGAACGGGCTTTGGAAACACCATATATTTT. Its protein is CASSQGTRGTGFGNTIYF.

V usage is TRBV7-6 and J usage is TRBJ1-5; D possibly corresponds to TRBD1 (5 bases). The V end was cut by 3 bases, the J end by 5 bases, with 8 bases between. The CDR3 is made up of 13 amino acids. CDR1 and CDR2 (germline): SGHVS, FNYEAQ. The CDR3 spells CASSLWGDQPQHF. DNA for the CDR3: TGTGCCAGCAGCTTGTGGGGGGATCAGCCCCAGCATTTT.

Remarks on this clone: A read error likely explains this, since a far larger clone differs by one base. The gene calls are TRBV5-1 and TRBJ2-1; the D is unclear. The germline V gene has CDR1 SGHRS and CDR2 YFSETQ. This CDR3 comprises 11 residues. The ends were cut back, 4 bases at V and 8 bases at J, with 7 bases in the middle. The CDR3 loop is CASSATHEQFF. CDR3 in DNA: TGCGCCAGCAGCGCCACTCATGAGCAGTTCTTC.

The chain is built from TRBV6-5 and TRBJ2-2; TRBD2 aligns across 7 bases. There are 13 residues in the CDR3. After removal of 11 bases from V and 4 bases from J, the junction contained 7 bases not matched to a gene. Germline CDR1 is MNHEY and CDR2 is SVGAGI. The chain's CDR3 is CAARRGVTGELFF. The CDR3 nucleotides are TGTGCCGCCCGTCGGGGGGTCACCGGGGAGCTGTTTTTT.

CDR3 protein: CASSPLRGETQYF. The CDR3 DNA reads TGTGCCAGCTCACCCCTTCGAGGGGAGACCCAGTACTTC. This chain connects TRBV18 to TRBJ2-5; possibly TRBD2 for D (5 bases). CDR3 size: 13 residues. Germline V gives CDR1 KGHSH, CDR2 LQKENI. Trimming stripped 3 bases from V and 5 bases from J, with 10 bases between.

This clone was seen only a few times. V is TRBV6-1 and J is TRBJ1-1, with TRBD1 matching over 7 bases. Germline values: CDR1 MNHNS, CDR2 SASEGT. The ends lost 3 bases at V and 1 base at J; junction bases unmatched: 14. CDR3 length: 18 residues. CDR3 protein: CASSDRQGLRGPNTEAFF. The CDR3 coding sequence is TGTGCCAGCAGTGATCGTCAGGGATTAAGGGGGCCGAACACTGAAGCTTTCTTT.

CDR3 loop: CASSPQETQYF. DNA of the CDR3: TGTGCCAGCAGCCCACAGGAGACCCAGTACTTC. This sequence joins TRBV7-2 and TRBJ2-5, with no clear D. The CDR3 loop spans 11 amino acids. Trimming cost V 5 bases and J 5 bases, with 6 bases left between them. From germline, CDR1 is SGHTA and CDR2 FQGNSA.

This clone was recorded a few times. The gene calls are TRBV30 and TRBJ2-6, with D hard to call. V lost 5 bases to trimming and J lost 4 bases, with 6 bases between them. Germline V gene data show CDR1 as GTSNPN and CDR2 as SVGIG (reference sequence). This CDR3 has 12 amino acids. CDR3 loop: CAWSKGANVLTF. CDR3 coding DNA: TGTGCCTGGTCCAAAGGGGCCAACGTCCTGACTTTC.

The chain recombines TRBV6-1 with TRBJ2-1; 7 positions agree with TRBD2. There are 13 residues in the CDR3. J was trimmed by 3 bases and V by 8 bases; bases with no gene match: 4. Germline CDR1 is MNHNS and CDR2 is SASEGT. CDR3 sequence: CASRDYSYNEQFF. The CDR3 coding sequence is TGTGCCAGCCGGGACTACAGCTACAATGAGCAGTTCTTC.

The genes are TRBV19 and TRBJ2-5; 11 bases line up with TRBD1. The CDR3 consists of 16 residues. Germline-derived CDR1 and CDR2 are LNHDA and SQIVND (reference sequence). V lost 3 bases, J lost 5 bases, and 8 bases stayed unmatched. The CDR3 DNA follows: TGTGCCAGTAGTATCGGGACAGGGGGAGTAGGCGAGACCCAGTACTTC. This codes for CASSIGTGGVGETQYF.

Comments on this clone: The junction shows a germline mismatch at one end, possibly a read error. J is TRBJ2-7 and V is TRBV25-1, with D tentatively TRBD2 (5 bases). The CDR3 has 15 residues. Germline loops: CDR1 MGHDK, CDR2 SYGVNS. DNA for the CDR3: TGTGCCAGCAGCCCCCGGGGTTGGGCCTCCGACGAGCAGTACTTC. Protein product: CASSPRGWASDEQYF.

V and J are TRBV18 and TRBJ2-5, with a possible D match to TRBD1 (6 bases). CDR1 KGHSH and CDR2 LQKENI come from the germline V gene. The CDR3 covers 12 residues. Trimming left V 8 bases short and J 5 bases short, with 12 bases between. In nucleotides, the CDR3 is TGTGCCAGCGCAGGGGAATACGAGACCCAGTACTTC. It translates to CASAGEYETQYF.

The CDR3 nucleotides are TGCGCCAGCAGCGAACTACCTAGCGGGGTCTACAATGAGCAGTTCTTC. It encodes CASSELPSGVYNEQFF. The chain is built from TRBV5-1 and TRBJ2-1; 9 bases align to TRBD2. CDR1 and CDR2 from the germline V gene are SGHRS and YFSETQ. V trimming: 4 bases; J trimming: 3 bases; junction bases outside the gene matches: 8. The CDR3 has 16 residues.

The chain employs TRBV4-1 and TRBJ1-2, with D tentatively TRBD1 (5 bases). V lost 4 bases and J lost 4, with 16 bases in between. Germline V lookup: CDR1 MGHRA, CDR2 YSYEKL. The CDR3 is 15 residues long. The CDR3 bases are TGCGCCAGCAGCCGCGACACGAGGGACTCCTATGGCTACACCTTC. It translates to CASSRDTRDSYGYTF.

The chain couples TRBV28 to TRBJ1-5, with 9 bases fitting TRBD1. The V gene end was trimmed by 6 bases and the J gene end by 2 bases; junction bases not matched to a gene: 5. Germline CDR1 and CDR2: MDHEN and SYDVKM. The CDR3 runs 15 residues. The CDR3 is CASRGQGEGNQPQHF. The DNA for the CDR3 is TGTGCCAGCAGGGGACAGGGAGAGGGCAATCAGCCCCAGCATTTT.

The chain is built from TRBV7-2 and TRBJ1-1, with no clear D. Germline assignment: CDR1 SGHTA and CDR2 FQGNSA. V lost 1 base, J lost 11 bases, and 11 bases lay in between. The CDR3 covers 12 residues. The CDR3 bases are TGTGCCAGCAGCTTAGAGGGAGGGTTGGCTTTCTTT. It is translated as CASSLEGGLAFF. The full variable domain, in which reference TRBV7-2 and TRBJ1-1 provide the parts outside the CDR3, is GAGVSQSPSNKVTEKGKDVELRCDPISGHTALYWYRQSLGQGLEFLIYFQGNSAPDKSGLPSDRFSAERTGGSVSTLTIQRTQQEDSAVYLCASSLEGGLAFFGQGTRLTVV.

The chain combines TRBV6-6 with TRBJ2-7; D may be TRBD1 (6 bases). CDR1 MNHNY and CDR2 SVGAGI come from the germline V gene (reference sequence). The CDR3 length is 14 residues. Trimming cost V 2 bases and J 5 bases, with 13 bases left between them. CDR3 sequence reads: CASSYDRAGDEQYF. The CDR3 nucleotides are TGTGCCAGCAGTTACGATCGGGCAGGGGACGAGCAGTACTTC.

In DNA, the CDR3 is TGCGCCAGCAGCATTGGATCTAGCGGGAACACCGGGGAGCTGTTTTTT. This translates into CASSIGSSGNTGELFF. The V call is TRBV5-1, the J call TRBJ2-2, with TRBD2 identical over 7 bases. The CDR3 has 16 amino acids. Germline values: CDR1 SGHRS, CDR2 YFSETQ. Trimming removed 4 bases from V and 1 base from J; junction bases left unmatched: 7.

The chain links TRBV29-1 to TRBJ2-1; D perhaps matches TRBD2 (7 bases). The CDR3 spans 15 residues. Germline lookup yields CDR1 SQVTM and CDR2 ANQGSEA. Trimming took off 7 bases at V and 4 bases at J, with 20 bases between the two ends. For the CDR3, the DNA is TGCAGCGGGGGGGCAGCACCGGGACTATACAATGAGCAGTTCTTC. It specifies CSGGAAPGLYNEQFF.

The rearrangement uses TRBV10-3 and TRBJ2-7; 13 bases are shared with TRBD2. Germline CDR1 is ENHRY and CDR2 is SYGVKD. The CDR3 spans 16 residues. V lost 3 bases, J lost 2 bases, and 4 bases stayed unmatched. CDR3 coding DNA: TGTGCCATCAGTGACATGACTAGCGGGAGGACCTACGAGCAGTACTTC. It is translated as CAISDMTSGRTYEQYF.

This clone was seen a handful of times. This sequence joins TRBV19 and TRBJ1-1, with a possible D match to TRBD1 (5 bases). The germline gives CDR1 LNHDA, CDR2 SQIVND (reference sequence). The V end was cut by 5 bases, the J end by 1 base, with 14 bases between. The CDR3 loop spans 15 amino acids. The CDR3 region has the DNA TGTGCCAGTAGTCCCCACGGGGGTGGGAACACTGAAGCTTTCTTT. Translated, it gives CASSPHGGGNTEAFF.

The CDR3 region has the DNA TGTGCCAGCAGCTTAGCGGGGACAGGCCGCTACAATGAGCAGTTCTTC. Translating it yields CASSLAGTGRYNEQFF. V usage is TRBV11-2 and J usage is TRBJ2-1; the match to TRBD1 covers 8 bases. Unmatched junction bases numbered 5, after V lost 1 base and J lost 3 bases. CDR3 length: 16 residues. CDR1 SGHAT and CDR2 FQNNGV come from the germline V gene.

This clone appeared once. The chain couples TRBV19 to TRBJ1-1, with 8 bases fitting TRBD1. In germline, CDR1 is LNHDA, CDR2 SQIVND (reference sequence). The CDR3 loop spans 14 amino acids. J lost 4 bases, V lost 5 bases, and 6 bases had no gene match. The CDR3 DNA is TGTGCCAGTAGTCTCGGACAGGGTGGCACTGAAGCTTTCTTT. Translated: CASSLGQGGTEAFF.

The chain couples TRBV2 to TRBJ1-1, with D unresolved. CDR3 length equals 10 residues. V was shortened by 10 bases and J by 5 bases, with 8 bases between the two germline ends. The germline gives CDR1 SNHLY, CDR2 FYNNEI. The CDR3 bases are TGTGCCATTCTTCGTACTGAAGCTTTCTTT. Translated: CAILRTEAFF.

J is TRBJ2-2 and V is TRBV11-2; 7 bases map to TRBD1. From germline, CDR1 is SGHAT and CDR2 FQNNGV. Trimming cost V 5 bases and J 2 bases; bases outside gene matches: 14. The CDR3 totals 18 residues. The CDR3, as DNA: TGTGCCAGCAGCGCCCCTTCAGGACAGGCCCCAAACACCGGGGAGCTGTTTTTT. Encoded protein: CASSAPSGQAPNTGELFF.